The 12 T cell receptor beta chains presented below share a single source sample, sequenced in a study of shared T cell receptors in the human thymus. TCRdb's table, derived via immunoSEQ multiplex PCR, lists solely in-frame clones and lacks some. Of hundreds of thousands of clones in the sample, over 75% were seen once. Separately, the same data were catalogued under a study of human thymus T cells.

Material: thymocytes. The receptor set was obtained from a boy in the first two years of life with a congenital heart defect.

V gene TRBV7-3 combines with J gene TRBJ2-3; 11 positions agree with TRBD2. Per germline, CDR1 SGHTA and CDR2 FQGTGA. The J segment lost 6 bases and the V segment lost 5 bases, leaving 13 bases of the junction unmatched. The CDR3 covers 17 residues. The CDR3 reads CASSSTSGSRVEDTQYF. In DNA, the CDR3 is TGTGCCAGCAGCAGCACTAGCGGGAGTCGAGTAGAGGATACGCAGTATTTT. Using reference TRBV7-3 and TRBJ2-3 for the parts outside the CDR3, the full variable domain is GAGVSQTPSNKVTEKGKYVELRCDPISGHTALYWYRQSLGQGPEFLIYFQGTGAADDSGLPNDRFFAVRPEGSVSTLKIQRTERGDSAVYLCASSSTSGSRVEDTQYFGPGTRLTVL.

The rearrangement uses TRBV30 and TRBJ2-7; TRBD2 matches 15 bases. Germline V gives CDR1 GTSNPN, CDR2 SVGIG (reference sequence). The CDR3 runs 16 residues. Trimming cost V 4 bases and J 3 bases; bases outside gene matches: 7. This chain's CDR3 is CAWNRTSGRAYYEQYF. The CDR3 nucleotides read TGTGCCTGGAATCGGACTAGCGGGAGGGCCTACTACGAGCAGTACTTC.

V usage is TRBV27 and J usage is TRBJ2-3, with 10 positions matching TRBD2. Germline loops: CDR1 MNHEY, CDR2 SMNVEV (reference sequence). Germline trimming cut 0 bases from V and 2 bases from J; bases unmatched to any gene: 5. This CDR3 is 17 amino acids long. The CDR3 DNA is TGTGCCAGCAGTTTATCGTCTAGCGGGAGCCCCACAGATACGCAGTATTTT. This codes for CASSLSSSGSPTDTQYF.

The chain is built from TRBV4-3 and TRBJ2-1; the match to TRBD2 covers 11 bases. The germline V gene encodes CDR1 LGHNA and CDR2 YSLEER. There are 16 residues in the CDR3. V was pared by 0 bases and J by 8 bases, with 6 bases of the junction left unmatched. The DNA of the CDR3 is TGCGCCAGCAGCCAAGAGTTCGCTAGCGGGAGGTATGAGCAGTTCTTC. This codes for CASSQEFASGRYEQFF.

The rearrangement joins TRBV7-3 to TRBJ2-3; 8 nucleotides line up with TRBD2. Germline CDR1 SGHTA, CDR2 FQGTGA. V shed 5 bases and J 4 bases; nucleotides not matched to a gene: 8. CDR3 length: 15 residues. The CDR3 DNA follows: TGTGCCAGCAGCCCCCAGCGGGAGATAGCAGATACGCAGTATTTT. Its translation is CASSPQREIADTQYF.

The chain has TRBV4-3 and TRBJ1-1, with 9 bases matching TRBD1. Per germline, CDR1 LGHNA and CDR2 YSLEER. CDR3 length: 15 amino acids. V gave up 0 bases and J gave up 6 bases; unmatched junction bases: 5. CDR3 nucleotides: TGCGCCAGCAGCCAAGACCGGACAGGGGTCCCTGAAGCTTTCTTT. Translating gives CASSQDRTGVPEAFF.

The chain uses TRBV4-1 and TRBJ2-1; 14 positions agree with TRBD2. The V gene end was trimmed by 2 bases and the J gene end by 8 bases; junction bases not matched to a gene: 11. The CDR3 contains 18 residues. Per germline, CDR1 MGHRA and CDR2 YSYEKL. The CDR3 region is CASSQPNRGLAGGDEQFF. As DNA, the CDR3 is TGCGCCAGCAGCCAACCCAACCGCGGACTAGCGGGAGGCGATGAGCAGTTCTTC.

The gene calls are TRBV12-5 and TRBJ2-7, with 9 bases lining up with TRBD2. V shed 1 base, J shed 6 bases, and the junction held 7 bases outside the gene matches. Germline values: CDR1 LGHNT, CDR2 FRNRAP. CDR3 size: 15 residues. In DNA form, the CDR3 reads TGTGCTAGTGGTTTGGGTAGCGGGAGAAGTGGCGAGCAGTACTTC. This gives the protein CASGLGSGRSGEQYF.

This chain uses TRBV28 with TRBJ2-7; D is perhaps TRBD1 (5 bases). CDR3 length: 14 residues. Between the trimmed V and J ends, which lost 4 bases and 7 bases, there was a span of 17 bases. Germline values: CDR1 MDHEN, CDR2 SYDVKM. CDR3: CASSWPWGPREQYF. As DNA, the CDR3 is TGTGCCAGCAGTTGGCCTTGGGGCCCCAGGGAGCAGTACTTC.

V gene TRBV28 combines with J gene TRBJ1-2, with 7 positions matching TRBD1. CDR3 length: 15 amino acids. V lost 3 bases and J lost 5; bases outside the gene matches: 9. Germline lookup yields CDR1 MDHEN and CDR2 SYDVKM. The CDR3 protein is CASSFLGGASYGYTF. The CDR3, as DNA: TGTGCCAGCAGTTTTCTAGGGGGCGCATCTTATGGCTACACCTTC.

This chain's CDR3 is CASRGTSGRDPYEQYF. The CDR3 nucleotides are TGCGCCAGCAGGGGGACTAGCGGGAGAGACCCCTACGAGCAGTACTTC. The chain employs TRBV10-2 and TRBJ2-7, with 14 bases fitting TRBD2. Trimming cost V 6 bases and J 2 bases; bases outside gene matches: 6. The CDR3 sequence is 16 residues long. From germline, CDR1 is WSHSY and CDR2 SAAADI.

The chain couples TRBV30 to TRBJ1-1, with D tentatively TRBD1 (6 bases). This CDR3 region has 13 residues. Trimming stripped 4 bases from V and 10 bases from J, with 19 bases between. Germline CDR1 is GTSNPN and CDR2 is SVGIG (reference sequence). CDR3 sequence (DNA): TGTGCCTGGAAGGAGGACAGTCCCATCGGAGCTTTCTTT. Its protein product is CAWKEDSPIGAFF.